The 7 T cell receptor beta chains given below trace back to one sample, sequenced in a study of T cells after yellow fever vaccination (dated by TCRdb to about 2019). The protocol used for the library was 5' RACE. Instrument used: Illumina NovaSeq 6000. TCRdb reran the public reads through fastp at Q25 and MiXCR, keeping productive beta chains. Identical CDR3 protein sequences are pooled into one entry, listed with their most common genes and DNA. The sample has about 300,000 distinct CDR3 sequences on record, approximately 4% of them singletons. The ten largest clones add up to 20% to 25% of the sample. The sample's treatment or condition, from its label and the paper: live attenuated yellow fever vaccine strain. The source was PBMCs, collected 5 days after the yellow fever booster vaccination. The source is a man aged 18 to 35 who received the YFV17D yellow fever vaccine.

The table lists this clonotype with a few counts. The V gene is TRBV4-1, the J gene TRBJ1-2, with 7 bases matching TRBD1. CDR3 length: 18 amino acids. Per the germline V gene, CDR1 is MGHRA and CDR2 is YSYEKL. The J segment lost 5 bases and the V segment lost 4 bases, leaving 19 bases of the junction unmatched. The CDR3 DNA reads as TGCGCCAGCAGCCTCCGCCCGACAGGGAATTTTACTTCTTATGGCTACACCTTC. Protein sequence: CASSLRPTGNFTSYGYTF.

The rearrangement joins TRBV7-2 to TRBJ1-1; 7 bases fit TRBD1. Germline V lookup: CDR1 SGHTA, CDR2 FQGNSA. The CDR3 totals 16 residues. Losses at the gene ends were 6 bases for V and 0 bases for J; bases not matched to a gene: 10. DNA for the CDR3: TGTGCCAGCAGTCAGAACAGGGGACATTTGAACACTGAAGCTTTCTTT. Its translation: CASSQNRGHLNTEAFF.

This clonotype was counted ten times or more. This chain links TRBV6-6 with TRBJ2-7, with TRBD1 matching over 8 bases. The germline V gene has CDR1 MNHNY and CDR2 SVGAGI (reference sequence). This CDR3 is built from 17 residues. The V gene end was trimmed by 0 bases and the J gene end by 3 bases; junction bases not matched to a gene: 10. The DNA for the CDR3 is TGTGCCAGCAGTTACTCTTGGTCGGCAGGGGGCTACTACGAGCAGTACTTC. Protein: CASSYSWSAGGYYEQYF.

Many counts were recorded for this clonotype. V usage is TRBV5-1 and J usage is TRBJ1-6; maybe TRBD1 (5 bases). Germline CDR1 reads SGHRS; CDR2 reads YFSETQ. Between the trimmed V and J ends, which lost 4 bases and 8 bases, there was a span of 13 bases. The CDR3 has 14 amino acids. The CDR3 is CASSEDGGYSPLHF. The CDR3 bases are TGCGCCAGCAGCGAGGACGGGGGATATTCACCCCTCCACTTT. Variable domain in full (rest from reference TRBV5-1 and TRBJ1-6): KAGVTQTPRYLIKTRGQQVTLSCSPISGHRSVSWYQQTPGQGLQFLFEYFSETQRNKGNFPGRFSGRQFSNSRSEMNVSTLELGDSALYLCASSEDGGYSPLHFGNGTRLTVT.

This clonotype was counted a few times. This chain joins TRBV5-1 and TRBJ2-7; possibly TRBD2 for D (6 bases). The CDR3 is 14 residues long. Trimming stripped 1 base from V and 5 bases from J, with 13 bases between. Germline assignment: CDR1 SGHRS and CDR2 YFSETQ. The CDR3 spells CASSLRSGQDEQYF. The CDR3 DNA follows: TGCGCCAGCAGCTTGAGGAGCGGGCAGGACGAGCAGTACTTC.

This chain links TRBV7-8 with TRBJ1-2; weak D call: TRBD1 (6 bases). Germline assignment: CDR1 SGHVS and CDR2 FQNEAQ. Trimming cost V 5 bases and J 1 base, with 14 bases left between them. CDR3 length: 15 residues. CDR3 sequence: CASSITGHVNYGYTF. Written as DNA, the CDR3 is TGTGCCAGCAGCATTACGGGACACGTTAACTATGGCTACACCTTC.

This clonotype has a count of ten or more. This chain connects TRBV5-1 to TRBJ2-1; tentative D call: TRBD1 (6 bases). The germline V gene encodes CDR1 SGHRS and CDR2 YFSETQ. The CDR3 runs to 16 residues. Between the trimmed V and J ends, which lost 4 bases and 3 bases, there was a span of 17 bases. The CDR3 bases are TGCGCCAGCAGCCGGGCCTACAGGGACCTCTACAATGAGCAGTTCTTC. This codes for CASSRAYRDLYNEQFF.